These 9 T cell receptor beta chains share one sample of origin, sequenced in a study of shared clonotypes between healthy human individuals. The data were produced by immunoSEQ multiplex PCR, yet TCRdb's version contains in-frame clones alone and is incomplete. This sample yields approximately 720,000 clones, of which about three quarters are seen a single time; around 1.8% belongs to the top ten. Material for sequencing was memory CD4+ T cells sorted from blood. Subset in this sample: CD45RA-negative fraction. Every receptor here comes from a woman in her 30s in good health.

This clone was detected only a few times. V usage is TRBV6-6 and J usage is TRBJ2-7, with a possible D match to TRBD1 (6 bases). With 8 bases removed from V and 9 bases from J, the gap between germline ends came to 20 bases. The CDR3 is made up of 13 amino acids. Germline CDR1 MNHNY, CDR2 SVGAGI (reference sequence). CDR3 amino acids: CASRDIPHPGQYF. CDR3 sequence (DNA): TGTGCCAGCCGGGACATCCCCCACCCCGGGCAGTACTTC.

J is TRBJ2-1 and V is TRBV7-9, with D uncertain. The CDR3 is 10 residues long. CDR1 and CDR2 from the germline V gene are SEHNR and FQNEAQ (reference sequence). Trimming stripped 6 bases from V and 12 bases from J, with 9 bases between. CDR3 in amino acids: CASSEFTQFF. CDR3 coding DNA: TGTGCCAGCAGTGAGTTTACGCAGTTCTTC.

The chain is built from TRBV29-1 and TRBJ2-7; 8 bases are shared with TRBD2. CDR1 SQVTM and CDR2 ANQGSEA come from the germline V gene. The CDR3 has 13 residues. The V and J ends lost 4 bases and 6 bases, in that order; junction bases with no gene match: 8. CDR3 residues: CSVVRGLGGEQYF. CDR3 DNA sequence: TGCAGCGTTGTAAGGGGACTAGGGGGCGAGCAGTACTTC.

V is TRBV4-1 and J is TRBJ2-7; possible D gene TRBD2, 5 bases. Germline assignment: CDR1 MGHRA and CDR2 YSYEKL. Trimming shortened V by 3 bases and J by 0 bases, and 15 bases separated the two germline ends. The CDR3 is 16 amino acids. The CDR3 coding sequence is TGCGCCAGCAGCCAGGGTGTAGCGCGTAACTCCTACGAGCAGTACTTC. As protein: CASSQGVARNSYEQYF.

J is TRBJ2-2 and V is TRBV14; a possible D gene is TRBD1 (6 bases). This CDR3 spans 15 amino acids. Germline V gives CDR1 SGHDN, CDR2 FVKESK. The V gene lost 1 base and the J gene lost 5 bases, with 11 bases spanning the gap. The CDR3 reads CASSQAGTQTGELFF. DNA of the CDR3: TGTGCCAGCAGCCAAGCGGGGACACAGACCGGGGAGCTGTTTTTT.

V and J are TRBV6-5 and TRBJ2-3; 7 bases agree with TRBD2. Trimming took 3 bases from V and 3 from J; bases not matched to a gene: 6. The CDR3 is 15 amino acids. Germline CDR1 MNHEY, CDR2 SVGAGI. The CDR3 DNA reads TGTGCCAGCAGTTATTTCGCGGGAGAGACAGATACGCAGTATTTT. Its translation is CASSYFAGETDTQYF.

This chain uses TRBV5-1 with TRBJ2-1; D is unclear. Per the germline V gene, CDR1 is SGHRS and CDR2 is YFSETQ. The CDR3 covers 12 residues. Trimming left V 5 bases short and J 8 bases short, with 11 bases between. The DNA of the CDR3 is TGCGCCAGCAGTAAAGGGTCCGATGAGCAGTTCTTC. Translating it yields CASSKGSDEQFF.

Note on this clone: Germline is not matched at one junction end, which may reflect a read error. V is TRBV5-1 and J is TRBJ2-7, with 9 bases aligning to TRBD1. From germline, CDR1 is SGHRS and CDR2 YFSETQ. The CDR3 covers 14 residues. CDR3 coding DNA: TGCGCCAGCAGCTTGGTTGGGACAGGGTGGGTTTTGGACTTC. It specifies CASSLVGTGWVLDF.

Note on this clone: The same CDR3 also results from other DNA sequences found in this sample. The chain couples TRBV6-1 to TRBJ2-7; possible D gene TRBD1, 5 bases. The CDR3 contains 12 residues. Germline V gene sequence: CDR1 MNHNS, CDR2 SASEGT. With 4 bases removed from V and 3 bases from J, the gap between germline ends came to 7 bases. In DNA form, the CDR3 reads TGTGCCAGCAGTGCCGACAGCTACGAGCAGTACTTC. Protein product: CASSADSYEQYF.